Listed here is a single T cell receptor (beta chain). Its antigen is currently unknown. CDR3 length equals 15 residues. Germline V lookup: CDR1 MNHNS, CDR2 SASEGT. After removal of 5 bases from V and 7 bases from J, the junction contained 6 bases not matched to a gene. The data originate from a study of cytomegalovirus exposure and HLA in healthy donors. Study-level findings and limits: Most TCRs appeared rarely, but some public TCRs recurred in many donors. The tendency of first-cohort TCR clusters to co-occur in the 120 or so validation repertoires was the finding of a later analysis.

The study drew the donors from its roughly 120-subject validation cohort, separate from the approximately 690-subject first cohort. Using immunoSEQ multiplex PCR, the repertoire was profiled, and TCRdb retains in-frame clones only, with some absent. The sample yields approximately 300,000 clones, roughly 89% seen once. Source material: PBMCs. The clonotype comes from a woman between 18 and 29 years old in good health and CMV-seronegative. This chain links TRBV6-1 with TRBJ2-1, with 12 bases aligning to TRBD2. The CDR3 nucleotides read TGTGCCAGCAGTTCCCTAGCGGGAGGGAGAAATGAGCAGTTCTTC. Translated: CASSSLAGGRNEQFF.